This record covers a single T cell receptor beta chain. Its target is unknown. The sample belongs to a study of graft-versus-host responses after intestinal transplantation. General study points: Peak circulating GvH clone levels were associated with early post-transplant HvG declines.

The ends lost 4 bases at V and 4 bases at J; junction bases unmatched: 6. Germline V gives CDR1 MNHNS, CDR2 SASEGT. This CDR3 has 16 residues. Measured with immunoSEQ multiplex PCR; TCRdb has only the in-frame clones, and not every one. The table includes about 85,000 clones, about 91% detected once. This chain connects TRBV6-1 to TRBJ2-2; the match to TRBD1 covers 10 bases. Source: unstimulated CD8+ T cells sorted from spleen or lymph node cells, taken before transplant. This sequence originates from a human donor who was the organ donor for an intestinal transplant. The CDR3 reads CASSGGDRGVTGELFF. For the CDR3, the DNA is TGTGCCAGCAGTGGGGGGGACAGGGGAGTCACCGGGGAGCTGTTTTTT.